This passage covers 3 T cell receptor beta chains from one sample sequenced in a study of OX40 agonist ivuxolimab in advanced cancers. Here immunoSEQ multiplex PCR was the method, and the copy in TCRdb shows in-frame clones only, minus some. Of about 77,000 clones in the sample, around 82% are singletons; the top ten hold about 0.71%. Here the sequenced sample was CD4+ or CD8+ T cells sorted from blood, taken in a trial of the OX40 agonist ivuxolimab. Receptor source: an adult with an advanced solid tumor such as melanoma, head and neck, liver or kidney cancer.

The chain has TRBV11-3 and TRBJ2-1, with no clear D. This CDR3 comprises 15 residues. V was cut by 0 bases and J by 11 bases, with 17 bases left in between. Germline loops: CDR1 SGHNT, CDR2 YENEEA. The DNA for the CDR3 is TGTGCCAGCAGCTTAGATGTTGGGTCTGCGACAAAGCAGTTCTTC. It encodes CASSLDVGSATKQFF.

This chain uses TRBV6-1 with TRBJ2-7; a possible D gene is TRBD2 (5 bases). The V and J ends lost 3 bases and 2 bases respectively, with 5 bases between them. Germline loops: CDR1 MNHNS, CDR2 SASEGT. This CDR3 contains 12 residues. CDR3 in DNA: TGTGCCAGCAGTGAGGGAGCCTACGAGCAGTACTTC. Amino acid sequence: CASSEGAYEQYF.

This clone was seen a few times. The chain has TRBV29-1 and TRBJ1-1; D gene uncertain. There are 12 residues in the CDR3. V was shortened by 6 bases and J by 1 base, with 9 bases between the two germline ends. Looked up from germline, CDR1 is SQVTM and CDR2 is ANQGSEA. The CDR3 loop is CSVPKGNTEAFF. Written as DNA, the CDR3 is TGCAGCGTGCCCAAAGGGAACACTGAAGCTTTCTTT.